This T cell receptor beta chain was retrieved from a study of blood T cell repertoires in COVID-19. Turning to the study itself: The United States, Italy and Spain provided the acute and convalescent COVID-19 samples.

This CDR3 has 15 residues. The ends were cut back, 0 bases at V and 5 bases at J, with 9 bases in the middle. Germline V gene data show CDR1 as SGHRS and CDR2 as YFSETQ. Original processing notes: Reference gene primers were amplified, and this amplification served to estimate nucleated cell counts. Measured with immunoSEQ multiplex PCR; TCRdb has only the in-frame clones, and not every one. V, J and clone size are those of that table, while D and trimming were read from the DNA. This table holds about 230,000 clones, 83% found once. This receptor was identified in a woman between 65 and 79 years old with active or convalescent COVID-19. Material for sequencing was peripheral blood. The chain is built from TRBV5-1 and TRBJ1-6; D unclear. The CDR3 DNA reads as TGCGCCAGCAGCTTGGGAGGTATCGATAATTCACCCCTCCACTTT. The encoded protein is CASSLGGIDNSPLHF.